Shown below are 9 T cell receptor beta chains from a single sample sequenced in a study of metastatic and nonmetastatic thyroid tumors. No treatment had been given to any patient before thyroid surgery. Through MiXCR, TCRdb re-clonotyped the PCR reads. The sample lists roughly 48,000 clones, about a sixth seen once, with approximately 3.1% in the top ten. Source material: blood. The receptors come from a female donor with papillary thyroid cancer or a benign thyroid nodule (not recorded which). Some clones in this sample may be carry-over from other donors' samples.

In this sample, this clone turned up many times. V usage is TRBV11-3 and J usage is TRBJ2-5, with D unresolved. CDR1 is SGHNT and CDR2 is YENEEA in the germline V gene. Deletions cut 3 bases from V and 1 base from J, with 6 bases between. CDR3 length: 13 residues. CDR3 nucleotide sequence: TGTGCCAGCAGCTTCCACACCCAAGAGACCCAGTACTTC. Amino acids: CASSFHTQETQYF.

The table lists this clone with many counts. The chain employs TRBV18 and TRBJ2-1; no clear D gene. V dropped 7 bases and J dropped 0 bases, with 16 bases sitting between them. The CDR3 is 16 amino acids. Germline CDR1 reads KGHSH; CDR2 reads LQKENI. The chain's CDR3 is CASCKSARSSYNEQFF. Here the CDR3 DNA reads TGTGCCAGCTGTAAGAGCGCGAGGAGCTCCTACAATGAGCAGTTCTTC.

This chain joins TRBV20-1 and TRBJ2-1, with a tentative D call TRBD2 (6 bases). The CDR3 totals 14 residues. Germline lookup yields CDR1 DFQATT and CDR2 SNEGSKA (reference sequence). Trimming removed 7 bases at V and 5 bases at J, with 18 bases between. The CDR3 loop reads CSVGVGLSDNEQFF. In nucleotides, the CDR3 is TGCAGTGTGGGGGTAGGACTATCAGACAATGAGCAGTTCTTC.

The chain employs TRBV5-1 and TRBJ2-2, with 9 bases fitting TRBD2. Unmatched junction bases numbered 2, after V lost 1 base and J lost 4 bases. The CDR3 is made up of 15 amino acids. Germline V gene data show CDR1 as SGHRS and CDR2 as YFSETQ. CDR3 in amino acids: CASSLTSGPTGELFF. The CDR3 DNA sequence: TGCGCCAGCAGCTTGACTAGCGGGCCCACCGGGGAGCTGTTTTTT.

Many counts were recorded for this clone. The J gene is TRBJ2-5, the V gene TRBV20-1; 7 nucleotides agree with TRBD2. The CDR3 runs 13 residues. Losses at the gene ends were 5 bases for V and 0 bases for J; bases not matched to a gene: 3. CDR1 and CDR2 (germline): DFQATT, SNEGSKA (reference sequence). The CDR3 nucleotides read TGCAGTGCTGTAGCGGGCCACCAAGAGACCCAGTACTTC. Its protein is CSAVAGHQETQYF.

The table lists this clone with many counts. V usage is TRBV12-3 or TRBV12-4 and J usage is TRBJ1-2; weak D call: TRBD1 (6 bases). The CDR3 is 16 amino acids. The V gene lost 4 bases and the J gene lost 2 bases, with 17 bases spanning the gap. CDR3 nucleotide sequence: TGTGCCAGCAGTTCCCGTTTGGGGGCGGTGAACTATGGCTACACCTTC. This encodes CASSSRLGAVNYGYTF.

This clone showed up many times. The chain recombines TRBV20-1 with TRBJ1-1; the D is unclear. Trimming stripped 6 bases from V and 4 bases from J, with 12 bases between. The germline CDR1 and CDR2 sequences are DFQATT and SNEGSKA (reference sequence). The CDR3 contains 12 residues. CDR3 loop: CSATERATEAFF. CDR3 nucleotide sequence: TGCAGTGCAACCGAGCGGGCCACTGAAGCTTTCTTT.

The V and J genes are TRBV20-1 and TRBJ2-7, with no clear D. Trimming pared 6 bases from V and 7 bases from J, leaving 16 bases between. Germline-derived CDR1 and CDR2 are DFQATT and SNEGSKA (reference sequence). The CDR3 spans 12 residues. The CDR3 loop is CSATPYVGEQYF. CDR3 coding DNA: TGCAGTGCCACACCCTATGTGGGTGAGCAGTACTTC.

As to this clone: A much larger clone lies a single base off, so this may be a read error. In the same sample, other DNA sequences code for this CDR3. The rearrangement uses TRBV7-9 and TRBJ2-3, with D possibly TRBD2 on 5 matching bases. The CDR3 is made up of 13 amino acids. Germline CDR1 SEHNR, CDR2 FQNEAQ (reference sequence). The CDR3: CASSLATTDTQYF. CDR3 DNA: TGTGCTAGCAGCTTAGCGACCACAGATACGCAGTATTTT.